The 5 T cell receptor beta chains given below trace back to one sample, sequenced in a study of blood T cell repertoires in COVID-19. Sequenced by immunoSEQ multiplex PCR; TCRdb stores in-frame clones only, minus some. The data show about 190,000 clones, with approximately 90% seen just once and about 1% held by the top ten. Specimen: peripheral blood. These receptors were taken from a man aged 25 to 40 with acute or convalescent COVID-19.

This clone has only one observation. The rearrangement links TRBV24-1 to TRBJ2-7, with D tentatively TRBD2 (5 bases). V lost 4 bases and J lost 7, with 22 bases in between. The CDR3 is 16 residues long. CDR1 KGHDR and CDR2 SFDVKD come from the germline V gene. Here the CDR3 reads CATSDPRSVPTGEQYF. CDR3 sequence (DNA): TGTGCCACCAGTGACCCCAGGAGCGTACCGACGGGGGAGCAGTACTTC.

J is TRBJ2-1 and V is TRBV10-3; tentative D call: TRBD2 (6 bases). V was cut by 7 bases and J by 8 bases, with 30 bases left in between. This CDR3 spans 18 amino acids. Germline-derived CDR1 and CDR2 are ENHRY and SYGVKD. The CDR3, as DNA: TGTGCCATCACTAAAGACGGATCGCGGACTATTGGGTTCCATGAGCAGTTCTTC. It translates to CAITKDGSRTIGFHEQFF.

The rearrangement uses TRBV28 and TRBJ1-1; the D gene is possibly TRBD1 (6 bases). Between the trimmed V and J ends, which lost 6 bases and 10 bases, there was a span of 27 bases. The germline gives CDR1 MDHEN, CDR2 SYDVKM. The CDR3 is 16 amino acids. In nucleotides, the CDR3 is TGTGCCAGCAGACTCCCACTAGGGGGGGCAGGGGCTACAGCTTTCTTT. It specifies CASRLPLGGAGATAFF.

The chain couples TRBV27 to TRBJ1-4; D remains ambiguous. Looked up from germline, CDR1 is MNHEY and CDR2 is SMNVEV (reference sequence). The CDR3 runs 16 residues. V gave up 0 bases and J gave up 2 bases, with 10 bases separating them. The DNA of the CDR3 is TGTGCCAGCAGTTTATCGGGCAGCCTTACTAATGAAAAACTGTTTTTT. Translating it yields CASSLSGSLTNEKLFF. Full variable domain (missing parts from reference TRBV27 and TRBJ1-4): EAQVTQNPRYLITVTGKKLTVTCSQNMNHEYMSWYRQDPGLGLRQIYYSMNVEVTDKGDVPEGYKVSRKEKRNFPLILESPSPNQTSLYFCASSLSGSLTNEKLFFGSGTQLSVL.

This chain links TRBV20-1 with TRBJ2-7; TRBD2 matches 9 bases. Germline assignment: CDR1 DFQATT and CDR2 SNEGSKA (reference sequence). The V segment lost 3 bases and the J segment 3 bases; nucleotides outside the gene matches: 15. This CDR3 comprises 17 residues. DNA of the CDR3: TGCAGTGCTAGTTTGGCCCATAGCGGGGGAGGGGACTACGAGCAGTACTTC. Protein product: CSASLAHSGGGDYEQYF.